The 32 T cell receptor beta chains listed next were all sequenced from one sample in a study of PD-1 blockade in classical Hodgkin lymphoma (dated by TCRdb to about 2020). To prepare the library, the immunoSEQ multiplex PCR assay was applied. TCRdb limited this immuneACCESS table to in-frame rearrangements with V and J called. A share of clones is missing; checked studies link under half to unresolved V genes, and the rest is unexplained. This sample gives 30,000 to 40,000 clones in total; 75% to 85% of them show up just once. 30% to 35% of the sample is taken by the ten largest. Read against the paper, the sample's time point label means: cycle 1 day 1 (C1D1), immediately before nivolumab initiation. Relapse after autologous stem cell transplantation had occurred in all trial patients, and cohorts A, B and C were distinguished by prior brentuximab vedotin exposure. Sequencing was performed on peripheral blood mononuclear cells (PBMCs), taken at baseline. Source of these receptors: a human donor with classical Hodgkin lymphoma.

The chain uses TRBV7-2 and TRBJ2-1; 10 bases match TRBD1. V gave up 3 bases and J gave up 10 bases; unmatched junction bases: 9. The germline V gene encodes CDR1 SGHTA and CDR2 FQGNSA. The CDR3 is 15 amino acids. CDR3 sequence (DNA): TGTGCCAGCAGCTTCCGAGGGACAGGGGATGGCGAGCAGTTCTTC. This encodes CASSFRGTGDGEQFF.

The chain is built from TRBV27 and TRBJ1-2; 9 bases fit TRBD1. The CDR3 extends over 14 amino acids. The V and J ends lost 2 bases and 4 bases, in that order; junction bases with no gene match: 2. Germline CDR1 and CDR2: MNHEY and SMNVEV (reference sequence). In DNA, the CDR3 is TGTGCCAGCAGTTTAGCGACAGGGGGCTATGGCTACACCTTC. Residues: CASSLATGGYGYTF.

This sequence joins TRBV6-6 and TRBJ1-1; D is undetermined. The CDR3 totals 12 residues. Per the germline V gene, CDR1 is MNHNY and CDR2 is SVGAGI (reference sequence). Trimming pared 8 bases from V and 8 bases from J, leaving 15 bases between. CDR3 residues: CASVAAKLEAFF. DNA of the CDR3: TGTGCCAGCGTGGCAGCTAAACTGGAAGCTTTCTTT.

J is TRBJ1-1 and V is TRBV19; possible D gene TRBD1, 5 bases. Trimming removed 8 bases at V and 4 bases at J, with 20 bases between. The CDR3 consists of 15 residues. Germline-derived CDR1 and CDR2 are LNHDA and SQIVND (reference sequence). CDR3 sequence reads: CASLQIHSGSTEAFF. CDR3 sequence (DNA): TGTGCCAGTCTCCAAATTCATTCAGGGAGCACTGAAGCTTTCTTT. The full variable domain, completed using reference TRBV19 and TRBJ1-1, is DGGITQSPKYLFRKEGQNVTLSCEQNLNHDAMYWYRQDPGQGLRLIYYSQIVNDFQKGDIAEGYSVSREKKESFPLTVTSAQKNPTAFYLCASLQIHSGSTEAFFGQGTRLTVV.

This rearrangement joins TRBV7-8 to TRBJ2-7; 8 bases are shared with TRBD1. Germline loops: CDR1 SGHVS, CDR2 FQNEAQ. The CDR3 is 17 residues long. CDR3 nucleotide sequence: TGTGCTACACAGCTTAGGCCTCTCGGGACAGGTCCCTACGAGCAGTACTTC. It translates to CATQLRPLGTGPYEQYF.

This chain connects TRBV7-8 to TRBJ1-6; D not certain. The V end was cut by 8 bases, the J end by 6 bases, with 11 bases between. CDR1 is SGHVS and CDR2 is FQNEAQ in the germline V gene. The CDR3 length is 13 residues. For the CDR3, the DNA is TGTGCCAGCCAAGGCGATGGTAATTCACCCCTCCACTTT. It codes for CASQGDGNSPLHF.

This clone was recorded only once. The chain combines TRBV6-4 with TRBJ2-3; 10 bases are a match to TRBD1. This CDR3 has 20 amino acids. The germline V gene has CDR1 MRHNA and CDR2 SNTAGT. Germline trimming cut 6 bases from V and 2 bases from J; bases unmatched to any gene: 20. CDR3 amino acids: CASSGLVFRDRGFFTDTQYF. The DNA for the CDR3 is TGTGCCAGCAGCGGTCTAGTATTCCGGGACAGGGGCTTTTTCACAGATACGCAGTATTTT.

In nucleotides, the CDR3 is TGTGCCAGCAGTTTGGGGGGCAGCTTCTATGGCTACACCTTC. Translating it yields CASSLGGSFYGYTF. This sequence joins TRBV27 and TRBJ1-2, with a weak D call TRBD1 (6 bases). Germline V gene lookup returns CDR1 MNHEY and CDR2 SMNVEV (reference sequence). Trimming removed 3 bases at V and 4 bases at J, with 12 bases between. CDR3 length equals 14 residues.

The rearrangement uses TRBV18 and TRBJ1-6; 8 positions agree with TRBD1. CDR3 length: 15 residues. Germline CDR1 and CDR2: KGHSH and LQKENI. With 3 bases clipped from V and 10 bases from J, the junction kept 8 bases outside the gene matches. CDR3 protein: CASSPGQGARSPLHF. The CDR3 DNA follows: TGTGCCAGCTCACCGGGGCAGGGGGCTAGGTCACCCCTCCACTTT.

This chain joins TRBV2 and TRBJ2-6; no clear D gene. There are 15 residues in the CDR3. Germline CDR1 reads SNHLY; CDR2 reads FYNNEI. Trimming took off 4 bases at V and 4 bases at J, with 11 bases between the two ends. This CDR3 reads CASSVRVSGANVLTF. Written as DNA, the CDR3 is TGTGCCAGCAGTGTGAGAGTTTCCGGGGCCAACGTCCTGACTTTC.

V is TRBV7-6 and J is TRBJ2-5; TRBD1 is a possible D gene (5 bases). The J call may be in error: the DNA end matches TRBJ2-7 better. Per the germline V gene, CDR1 is SGHVS and CDR2 is FNYEAQ. There are 14 residues in the CDR3. CDR3 sequence reads: CASSTGPGSYEQYF. CDR3 bases: TGTGCCAGCAGCACCGGGCCAGGGTCCTACGAGCAGTACTTC.

The chain employs TRBV6-5 and TRBJ1-4; D is unclear. The CDR3 spans 14 residues. V gave up 6 bases and J gave up 7 bases, with 15 bases separating them. Germline CDR1 is MNHEY and CDR2 is SVGAGI. CDR3: CASSPGNWGEKLFF. CDR3 nucleotides: TGTGCCAGCAGCCCCGGAAATTGGGGTGAAAAACTGTTTTTT.

CDR3 nucleotides: TGTGCCAGCAGCTTTCGAGGGGGCTCCTACGAGCAGTACTTC. It encodes CASSFRGGSYEQYF. The genes are TRBV7-9 and TRBJ2-7; maybe TRBD1 (6 bases). V was cut by 3 bases and J by 0 bases, with 9 bases left in between. The germline gives CDR1 SEHNR, CDR2 FQNEAQ (reference sequence). This CDR3 contains 14 residues.

This clone was seen only a few times. The chain employs TRBV7-9 and TRBJ1-3; TRBD1 might be the D (6 bases). Germline V gene lookup returns CDR1 SEHNR and CDR2 FQNEAQ (reference sequence). Trimming took off 5 bases at V and 2 bases at J, with 13 bases between the two ends. CDR3 length: 15 amino acids. CDR3 sequence reads: CASSQQGVPGNTIYF. The DNA of the CDR3 is TGTGCCAGCAGCCAACAGGGAGTCCCTGGAAACACCATATATTTT.

This chain uses TRBV6-5 with TRBJ2-7; 7 nucleotides align to TRBD1. V shed 5 bases and J 1 base; nucleotides not matched to a gene: 2. Per the germline V gene, CDR1 is MNHEY and CDR2 is SVGAGI. The CDR3 runs 13 residues. CDR3: CASSRGQSYEQYF. The CDR3 bases are TGTGCCAGCAGTAGGGGACAGTCCTACGAGCAGTACTTC.

V usage is TRBV7-9 and J usage is TRBJ2-5; D is possibly TRBD2 (7 bases). Per germline, CDR1 SEHNR and CDR2 FQNEAQ (reference sequence). V dropped 1 base and J dropped 3 bases, with 12 bases sitting between them. CDR3 length: 15 amino acids. In DNA form, the CDR3 reads TGTGCCAGCAGCTTAGGGCAGGGGAGGGAAGAGACCCAGTACTTC. This codes for CASSLGQGREETQYF.

The rearrangement joins TRBV5-4 to TRBJ1-1; TRBD1 is a possible D gene (6 bases). Trimming pared 4 bases from V and 4 bases from J, leaving 14 bases between. The CDR3 covers 14 residues. Looked up from germline, CDR1 is SGHNT and CDR2 is YYREEE (reference sequence). The CDR3 spells CASSPRQGITEAFF. The CDR3, as DNA: TGTGCCAGCAGCCCCCGGCAGGGGATCACTGAAGCTTTCTTT.

The CDR3 DNA is TGTGCCAGCAGCGCGAGGGACAGGGGGTCCCACGAGCAGTACTTC. It is translated as CASSARDRGSHEQYF. V usage is TRBV9 and J usage is TRBJ2-7, with 11 bases fitting TRBD1. The CDR3 length is 15 residues. Unmatched junction bases numbered 7, after V lost 3 bases and J lost 5 bases. The germline gives CDR1 SGDLS, CDR2 YYNGEE.

For the CDR3, the DNA is TGTGCCAGCAGCTTAGGCCCCAACACTGAAGCTTTCTTT. Encoded protein: CASSLGPNTEAFF. This chain connects TRBV13 to TRBJ1-1; D is undetermined. The V gene lost 0 bases and the J gene lost 2 bases, with 4 bases spanning the gap. The CDR3 extends over 13 amino acids. The germline gives CDR1 PRHDT, CDR2 FYEKMQ (reference sequence).

V and J are TRBV9 and TRBJ2-1; 7 bases are a match to TRBD1. Germline CDR1 is SGDLS and CDR2 is YYNGEE. The CDR3 spans 13 residues. V was clipped by 3 bases and J by 7 bases; unmatched bases: 4. As DNA, the CDR3 is TGTGCCAGCAGCGCCGGGACAGAAAATGAGCAGTTCTTC. It is translated as CASSAGTENEQFF.

The count of this clone is one. The rearrangement joins TRBV18 to TRBJ1-5; 11 positions match TRBD1. The CDR3 totals 16 residues. V lost 4 bases, J lost 7 bases, and 9 bases stayed unmatched. Per germline, CDR1 KGHSH and CDR2 LQKENI. In nucleotides, the CDR3 is TGTGCCAGCTCACAACCAGGGACAGGGGGATGGCAGCCCCAGCATTTT. Protein product: CASSQPGTGGWQPQHF.

This chain uses TRBV6-1 with TRBJ2-4, with D perhaps matching TRBD2 (6 bases). This CDR3 contains 16 residues. V was shortened by 3 bases and J by 1 base, with 13 bases between the two germline ends. Germline V gene lookup returns CDR1 MNHNS and CDR2 SASEGT. The CDR3 DNA sequence: TGTGCCAGCAGTGACCCGGGACTGGGGGCCAAAAACATTCAGTACTTC. Its protein product is CASSDPGLGAKNIQYF.

This clone turned up a few times. One junction end disagrees with the germline gene, perhaps due to a read error. The chain recombines TRBV7-7 with TRBJ2-5, with D perhaps matching TRBD1 or TRBD2 (6 bases each). CDR1 is SSHAT, CDR2 FNYEAQ, per germline (reference sequence). The length of the CDR3 is 14 residues. The CDR3 loop is CASSSFGGRETQYF. CDR3 bases: TGTGCTAGCAGCTCCTTTGGGGGGCGAGAGACCCAGTACTTC.

This clone was counted once. The chain recombines TRBV6-1 with TRBJ2-3; a possible D gene is TRBD1 (7 bases). CDR3 length: 14 amino acids. Deletions cut 2 bases from V and 5 bases from J, with 11 bases between. The germline gives CDR1 MNHNS, CDR2 SASEGT. CDR3 sequence (DNA): TGTGCCAGCAGTGAAAGGGGGCGGGAAGATACGCAGTATTTT. Its protein product is CASSERGREDTQYF.

The V gene is TRBV6-1, the J gene TRBJ2-3; D call uncertain. The CDR3 covers 13 residues. V was cut by 3 bases and J by 2 bases, with 6 bases left in between. Looked up from germline, CDR1 is MNHNS and CDR2 is SASEGT. CDR3 nucleotides: TGTGCCAGCAGTGAGGTGCCCACAGATACGCAGTATTTT. Protein: CASSEVPTDTQYF.

The table lists this clone with a count of one. The chain recombines TRBV11-3 with TRBJ2-5, with 12 bases matching TRBD2. The V gene end was trimmed by 3 bases and the J gene end by 5 bases; junction bases not matched to a gene: 4. The CDR3 has 15 amino acids. The germline gives CDR1 SGHNT, CDR2 YENEEA. This chain's CDR3 is CASSFLAGGPETQYF. The CDR3, as DNA: TGTGCCAGCAGCTTTCTAGCGGGGGGGCCGGAGACCCAGTACTTC.

The V and J genes are TRBV2 and TRBJ1-2, with D unresolved. The V gene's germline CDR1 is SNHLY and CDR2 FYNNEI. V was cut by 8 bases and J by 2 bases, with 15 bases left in between. CDR3 length: 14 amino acids. CDR3 sequence reads: CASRINTLNYGYTF. For the CDR3, the DNA is TGTGCCAGCCGGATAAACACGTTAAACTATGGCTACACCTTC.

This clone was seen just once. A much larger clone sits a single nucleotide away, making a read error possible. This chain uses TRBV7-7 with TRBJ1-1, with a possible D match to TRBD1 (5 bases). Trimming removed 2 bases from V and 1 base from J, with 5 bases in between. Germline CDR1 SSHAT, CDR2 FNYEAQ (reference sequence). The CDR3 is 13 residues long. The CDR3 region has the DNA TGTGCCAGCAGCTTACAGGGGAACACTGAAGCTTTCTTT. Protein: CASSLQGNTEAFF.

The CDR3 coding sequence is TGCAGCGCGGTAAGAAGAACACAGGGCAATCAGCCCCAGCATTTT. This codes for CSAVRRTQGNQPQHF. The gene calls are TRBV29-1 and TRBJ1-5; D possibly corresponds to TRBD1 (5 bases). This CDR3 is 15 amino acids long. Germline values: CDR1 SQVTM, CDR2 ANQGSEA. Trimming pared 7 bases from V and 2 bases from J, leaving 18 bases between. Using reference TRBV29-1 and TRBJ1-5 for the parts outside the CDR3, the full variable domain is SAVISQKPSRDICQRGTSLTIQCQVDSQVTMMFWYRQQPGQSLTLIATANQGSEATYESGFVIDKFPISRPNLTFSTLTVSNMSPEDSSIYLCSAVRRTQGNQPQHFGDGTRLSIL.

This chain uses TRBV28 with TRBJ2-1; TRBD2 agrees at 8 bases. The germline V gene encodes CDR1 MDHEN and CDR2 SYDVKM. The CDR3 consists of 15 residues. Trimming removed 3 bases from V and 4 bases from J; junction bases left unmatched: 5. The CDR3 sequence is CASSLFAGGYNEQFF. The CDR3 DNA reads TGTGCCAGCAGTTTGTTTGCGGGGGGATACAATGAGCAGTTCTTC.

The gene calls are TRBV28 and TRBJ2-3, with 7 bases fitting TRBD2. The CDR3 consists of 15 residues. V shed 6 bases, J shed 0 bases, and the junction held 6 bases outside the gene matches. Germline CDR1 is MDHEN and CDR2 is SYDVKM. The CDR3 DNA is TGTGCCAGCAGACCAAGCGGGGCGAGCACAGATACGCAGTATTTT. Protein sequence: CASRPSGASTDTQYF.

The rearrangement joins TRBV19 to TRBJ1-5; tentative D call: TRBD1 (5 bases). V was trimmed by 5 bases and J by 3 bases, leaving 14 bases between them. Looked up from germline, CDR1 is LNHDA and CDR2 is SQIVND (reference sequence). The CDR3 has 15 amino acids. CDR3: CASSPSGQFNQPQHF. The CDR3 region has the DNA TGTGCCAGTAGTCCCTCGGGGCAGTTCAATCAGCCCCAGCATTTT.